The rows below give T cell receptor beta chains drawn from one sample of a study of T cell responses to AZD1222 COVID-19 vaccine. Sequenced by immunoSEQ multiplex PCR; TCRdb stores in-frame clones only, minus some. Seen here are about 150,000 clones, more than 85% observed once, and the top ten hold approximately 3.6%. The sequencing here drew on peripheral blood, taken 28 days after the second AZD1222 dose. The receptors shown here come from an adult who received the AZD1222 COVID-19 vaccine. CDR3s include the opening cysteine and the closing phenylalanine or tryptophan. D genes are given only for firm matches. Only some rows state a clone size, as once, few, many or a class for expanded clones.

>.|.|TRBV18|TRBJ2-7
TGTGCCAGCTCCCCGACGACCGATTCCTACGAGCAGTACTTC
CASSPTTDSYEQYF
>.|.|TRBV5-5|TRBJ2-2
TGTGCCAGCAGCTTGGCTGCCCTGAACACCGGGGAGCTGTTTTTT
CASSLAALNTGELFF
>.|.|TRBV20-1|TRBJ2-1
TGCAGTGCTAGCTCTCATGAGCAGTTCTTC
CSASSHEQFF
>TRBD2|.|TRBV2|TRBJ2-3
TGTGCCAGCAGTGACCCTAGCGGGAGTGGAGATACGCAGTATTTT
CASSDPSGSGDTQYF
>.|.|TRBV19|TRBJ1-3
TGTGCCAGTAGTATAGATCTAGGGACTGGAAACACCATATATTTT
CASSIDLGTGNTIYF
>TRBD1|.|TRBV9|TRBJ1-4
TGTGCCAGCAGCGTAGGGACAGGGGAGGGTGAAAAACTGTTTTTT
CASSVGTGEGEKLFF
>TRBD1|.|TRBV3-1/TRBV3-2|TRBJ1-2
TGTGCCAGCAGCCAATTAACAGGGGGCTATGGCTACACCTTC
CASSQLTGGYGYTF
>.|once|TRBV10-1|TRBJ2-1
TGCGCCAGCGCGGAGGGCCAAGTGAATGAGCAGTTCTTC
CASAEGQVNEQFF
>.|.|TRBV11-2|TRBJ1-5
TGTGCCAGCAGCTTGAGCAGAAATCAGCCCCAGCATTTT
CASSLSRNQPQHF
>TRBD1|.|TRBV5-1|TRBJ1-3
TGCGCCAGCAGCCCCGGGACAGGGGACAACACCATATATTTT
CASSPGTGDNTIYF
>TRBD1|.|TRBV27|TRBJ2-5
TGTGCCAGCAGCCCCCCCCCGTGGGAAAGGGGGCACCCCCGGGAGACCCAGTACTTC
CASSPPPWERGHPRETQYF
>TRBD1|.|TRBV30|TRBJ1-1
TGTGCCTGGAAAAGGACAGGAGGGAACACTGAAGCTTTCTTT
CAWKRTGGNTEAFF
>TRBD1|.|TRBV30|TRBJ1-2
TGTGCCTGGAGTATGGGACAGGGGGCCGGCTACACCTTC
CAWSMGQGAGYTF
>.|few|TRBV7-9|TRBJ2-1
TGTGCCAGCAGCGCACCGACAGGGACTTCGAACTACAATGAGCAGTTCTTC
CASSAPTGTSNYNEQFF
>.|.|TRBV20-1|TRBJ1-1
TGCAGTGCTTGGGATAACACTGAAGCTTTCTTT
CSAWDNTEAFF
>.|.|TRBV30|TRBJ1-5
TGTGCCTGGAGTGTACGGGTAGGAGGCAATCAGCCCCAGCATTTT
CAWSVRVGGNQPQHF
>.|.|TRBV5-1|TRBJ2-7
TGTAACAGCCTGGAGTTAGCAGCGAGAATCTCCTACGAGCAGTACTTC
CNSLELAARISYEQYF
>.|.|TRBV28|TRBJ1-4
TGTGCCAGCAGTTTAGGGTATAATGAAAAACTGTTTTTT
CASSLGYNEKLFF
>.|.|TRBV21-1|TRBJ2-1
TGTGCCAGCCTGGGGTCTTGCGATTCGGACAATCAGCAGTTCTTC
CASLGSCDSDNQQFF
>.|.|TRBV5-4|TRBJ2-1
TGTGCCAGCAGCTTCGGGGGCTCGAGCTCCTACAATGAGCAGTTCTTC
CASSFGGSSSYNEQFF
>.|.|TRBV12-3/TRBV12-4|TRBJ2-3
TGTGCCAGCAGTTCCCGTACAGATACGCAGTATTTT
CASSSRTDTQYF
>TRBD1|.|TRBV18|TRBJ1-2
TGTGCCAGCTCACGCGACAGGGGGCTCAATGGCTACACCTTC
CASSRDRGLNGYTF
>.|.|TRBV5-1|TRBJ1-1
TGCGCCAGCAGCCCCTCGGGAGGTGGGGTAAGCACTGAAGCTTTCTTT
CASSPSGGGVSTEAFF
>TRBD2|.|TRBV3-1/TRBV3-2|TRBJ2-4
TGTGCCAGCAGCCAGCTAGCGGTCAAAAACATTCAGTACTTC
CASSQLAVKNIQYF
>.|.|TRBV28|TRBJ1-2
TGTGCCAGCAGTTCCCAATGGTATGGCTACACCTTC
CASSSQWYGYTF
>.|.|TRBV30|TRBJ1-3
TGTGCCTGGAGTACTGGGACCCCTGGAAACACCATATATTTT
CAWSTGTPGNTIYF
>TRBD2|.|TRBV4-2|TRBJ2-3
TGTGCCAGCAGCCGACGACTAGCGGGAGGGACAGATACGCAGTATTTT
CASSRRLAGGTDTQYF
>.|.|TRBV6-2/TRBV6-3|TRBJ1-1
TGTGCCAGCAGTTACCTCCTCCGTATTCCGGATCTATTCTTT
CASSYLLRIPDLFF
>.|.|TRBV20-1|TRBJ1-2
TGCAGTGCTTGGCGTCCCGCCGGCTACACCTTC
CSAWRPAGYTF
>.|few|TRBV12-3/TRBV12-4|TRBJ1-2
TGTGCCAGCCTCCTAGGGGGTGGCGGACCCAGCCATTTC
CASLLGGGGPSHF